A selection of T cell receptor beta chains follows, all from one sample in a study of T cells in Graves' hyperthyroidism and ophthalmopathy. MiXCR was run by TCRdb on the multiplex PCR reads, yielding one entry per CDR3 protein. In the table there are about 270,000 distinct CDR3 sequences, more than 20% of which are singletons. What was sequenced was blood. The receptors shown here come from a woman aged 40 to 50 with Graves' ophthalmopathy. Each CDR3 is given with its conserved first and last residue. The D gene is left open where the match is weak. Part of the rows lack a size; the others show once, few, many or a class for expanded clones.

CDR3nt: TGTGCCAGCAGTCAAGACAGGGACCACGAGCAGTACTTC
CDR3aa: CASSQDRDHEQYF
v_gene: TRBV7-2
abundance: .
j_gene: TRBJ2-7
d_gene: TRBD1

CDR3nt: TGTGCCAGCAGCGAGCGGGCCGTCGGGGAGCTGTTTTTT
CDR3aa: CASSERAVGELFF
v_gene: TRBV7-3
abundance: many
j_gene: TRBJ2-2
d_gene: .

CDR3nt: TGCGCCAGCAGCTTGGGACAGGGAGCGGACTATGGCTACACCTTC
CDR3aa: CASSLGQGADYGYTF
v_gene: TRBV5-1
abundance: .
j_gene: TRBJ1-2
d_gene: TRBD1

CDR3nt: TGTGCCAGTAGTATAGCACAGGGTCGGACTGAAGCTTTCTTT
CDR3aa: CASSIAQGRTEAFF
v_gene: TRBV19
abundance: many
j_gene: TRBJ1-1
d_gene: .

CDR3nt: TGCAGCGTTCTACAGGGTTATGAAGCTTTCTTT
CDR3aa: CSVLQGYEAFF
v_gene: TRBV29-1
abundance: many
j_gene: TRBJ1-1
d_gene: .

CDR3nt: TGTGCCAGCCAAGGGGCCTATCCCATGAACACTGAAGCTTTCTTT
CDR3aa: CASQGAYPMNTEAFF
v_gene: TRBV19
abundance: many
j_gene: TRBJ1-1
d_gene: .

CDR3nt: TGTGCCAGCAGCTTAGCGCGTGGACACGAGCAGTACTTC
CDR3aa: CASSLARGHEQYF
v_gene: TRBV7-8
abundance: many
j_gene: TRBJ2-7
d_gene: .

CDR3nt: TGTGCCAGCAGCTCCAGAGTTTGGGACGAGCAGTACTTC
CDR3aa: CASSSRVWDEQYF
v_gene: TRBV6-1
abundance: many
j_gene: TRBJ2-7
d_gene: .

CDR3nt: TGTGCCAGCAGCGTAGCGGTGGGGAACACTGAAGCTTTCTTT
CDR3aa: CASSVAVGNTEAFF
v_gene: TRBV9
abundance: many
j_gene: TRBJ1-1
d_gene: .

CDR3nt: TGCAGTGCTAGCGGGAGGGCCCGGAGCGAGCAGTACTTC
CDR3aa: CSASGRARSEQYF
v_gene: TRBV20-1
abundance: many
j_gene: TRBJ2-7
d_gene: TRBD2

CDR3nt: TGCGCCAGCAGCTCTATATCACAGGGGTCGGTTAATTCACCCCTCCACTTT
CDR3aa: CASSSISQGSVNSPLHF
v_gene: TRBV5-1
abundance: few
j_gene: TRBJ1-6
d_gene: TRBD1

CDR3nt: TGCGCCAGCAGCCAAGAAGAAACGACAGGGGGAACTATTGGACTGGAGCAGTACTTC
CDR3aa: CASSQEETTGGTIGLEQYF
v_gene: TRBV4-1
abundance: many
j_gene: TRBJ2-7
d_gene: TRBD1

CDR3nt: TGTGCCAGCAGCTCCGGACAGGGAACGACTGAAGCTTTCTTT
CDR3aa: CASSSGQGTTEAFF
v_gene: TRBV7-2
abundance: many
j_gene: TRBJ1-1
d_gene: TRBD1

CDR3nt: TGTGCCAGCAGTTATCGTGTGGCTAGCGGCGAGCCAGCCAAATACGAGCAGTACTTC
CDR3aa: CASSYRVASGEPAKYEQYF
v_gene: TRBV6-9
abundance: many
j_gene: TRBJ2-7
d_gene: TRBD2

CDR3nt: TGTGCCAGCAGTCTTCTGAGCGGGGGGGACGAGCAGTACTTC
CDR3aa: CASSLLSGGDEQYF
v_gene: TRBV7-2
abundance: many
j_gene: TRBJ2-7
d_gene: TRBD2

CDR3nt: TGTGCCAGCAGCTCAACGGGACCGCTCGAGCAGTACTTC
CDR3aa: CASSSTGPLEQYF
v_gene: TRBV7-2
abundance: once
j_gene: TRBJ2-7
d_gene: .

CDR3nt: TGCGCCAGCAGCCTGGGGAGACAGGGTGTGGAGACCCAGTACTTC
CDR3aa: CASSLGRQGVETQYF
v_gene: TRBV4-1
abundance: many
j_gene: TRBJ2-5
d_gene: TRBD1

CDR3nt: TGTGCCAGCTCACCGGGACCAAGGGGGGAGACCCAGTACTTC
CDR3aa: CASSPGPRGETQYF
v_gene: TRBV18
abundance: many
j_gene: TRBJ2-5
d_gene: .

CDR3nt: TGCAGTGCTAGAGAAGGGACAGGAATACTCTACGAGCAGTACTTC
CDR3aa: CSAREGTGILYEQYF
v_gene: TRBV20-1
abundance: many
j_gene: TRBJ2-7
d_gene: TRBD1

CDR3nt: TGTGCCAGCAGGCCCTGGGCGGAGAACACCGGGGAGCTGTTTTTT
CDR3aa: CASRPWAENTGELFF
v_gene: TRBV7-8
abundance: many
j_gene: TRBJ2-2
d_gene: .

CDR3nt: TGTGCCAGCACCATAGGGCATGGCTACACCTTC
CDR3aa: CASTIGHGYTF
v_gene: TRBV28
abundance: .
j_gene: TRBJ1-2
d_gene: .

CDR3nt: TGTGCCACCAGGGGTAAGGAGCAGTACTTC
CDR3aa: CATRGKEQYF
v_gene: TRBV6-5
abundance: .
j_gene: TRBJ2-7
d_gene: .

CDR3nt: TGTGCCAGCAGTCCCCTCGGGGGCGGGTCAATCACCTACGAGCAGTACTTC
CDR3aa: CASSPLGGGSITYEQYF
v_gene: TRBV27
abundance: many
j_gene: TRBJ2-7
d_gene: .

CDR3nt: TGTGCCAGCAGTTTTTCTGGACAGTCCCTTCACGAGCAGTACTTC
CDR3aa: CASSFSGQSLHEQYF
v_gene: TRBV28
abundance: many
j_gene: TRBJ2-7
d_gene: .

CDR3nt: TGTGCCAGCAGCCCTAGCGGGAAGACACAAGAGACCCAGTACTTC
CDR3aa: CASSPSGKTQETQYF
v_gene: TRBV7-9
abundance: many
j_gene: TRBJ2-5
d_gene: TRBD2

CDR3nt: TGTGCCAGCATTAACACGTACTCTGAAGCTTTCTTT
CDR3aa: CASINTYSEAFF
v_gene: TRBV6-5
abundance: many
j_gene: TRBJ1-1
d_gene: .

CDR3nt: TGTGCCAGCAGCCCGACAGGGGAAAAGCAAGAGACCCAGTACTTC
CDR3aa: CASSPTGEKQETQYF
v_gene: TRBV7-2
abundance: .
j_gene: TRBJ2-5
d_gene: TRBD1

CDR3nt: TGTGCCAGCTGTCAGGGTAGGTTTGGGGCCAACGTCCTGACTTTC
CDR3aa: CASCQGRFGANVLTF
v_gene: TRBV6-1
abundance: many
j_gene: TRBJ2-6
d_gene: .

CDR3nt: TGTGCCAGCAGTTATGGGGTGGGTCAAGAGACCCAGTACTTC
CDR3aa: CASSYGVGQETQYF
v_gene: TRBV6-5
abundance: many
j_gene: TRBJ2-5
d_gene: .

CDR3nt: TGTGCCAGCAGCTTTTTCCAGCGGGACACCGGGGAGCTGTTTTTT
CDR3aa: CASSFFQRDTGELFF
v_gene: TRBV7-2
abundance: many
j_gene: TRBJ2-2
d_gene: .

CDR3nt: TGTGCCAGCAGCTTCGGACTAGCGGCCACCGGGGAGCTGTTTTTT
CDR3aa: CASSFGLAATGELFF
v_gene: TRBV7-2
abundance: many
j_gene: TRBJ2-2
d_gene: TRBD2

CDR3nt: TGTGCCAGCAGTTACGGACCGAGTGACGAGCAGTACTTC
CDR3aa: CASSYGPSDEQYF
v_gene: TRBV6-5
abundance: few
j_gene: TRBJ2-7
d_gene: .